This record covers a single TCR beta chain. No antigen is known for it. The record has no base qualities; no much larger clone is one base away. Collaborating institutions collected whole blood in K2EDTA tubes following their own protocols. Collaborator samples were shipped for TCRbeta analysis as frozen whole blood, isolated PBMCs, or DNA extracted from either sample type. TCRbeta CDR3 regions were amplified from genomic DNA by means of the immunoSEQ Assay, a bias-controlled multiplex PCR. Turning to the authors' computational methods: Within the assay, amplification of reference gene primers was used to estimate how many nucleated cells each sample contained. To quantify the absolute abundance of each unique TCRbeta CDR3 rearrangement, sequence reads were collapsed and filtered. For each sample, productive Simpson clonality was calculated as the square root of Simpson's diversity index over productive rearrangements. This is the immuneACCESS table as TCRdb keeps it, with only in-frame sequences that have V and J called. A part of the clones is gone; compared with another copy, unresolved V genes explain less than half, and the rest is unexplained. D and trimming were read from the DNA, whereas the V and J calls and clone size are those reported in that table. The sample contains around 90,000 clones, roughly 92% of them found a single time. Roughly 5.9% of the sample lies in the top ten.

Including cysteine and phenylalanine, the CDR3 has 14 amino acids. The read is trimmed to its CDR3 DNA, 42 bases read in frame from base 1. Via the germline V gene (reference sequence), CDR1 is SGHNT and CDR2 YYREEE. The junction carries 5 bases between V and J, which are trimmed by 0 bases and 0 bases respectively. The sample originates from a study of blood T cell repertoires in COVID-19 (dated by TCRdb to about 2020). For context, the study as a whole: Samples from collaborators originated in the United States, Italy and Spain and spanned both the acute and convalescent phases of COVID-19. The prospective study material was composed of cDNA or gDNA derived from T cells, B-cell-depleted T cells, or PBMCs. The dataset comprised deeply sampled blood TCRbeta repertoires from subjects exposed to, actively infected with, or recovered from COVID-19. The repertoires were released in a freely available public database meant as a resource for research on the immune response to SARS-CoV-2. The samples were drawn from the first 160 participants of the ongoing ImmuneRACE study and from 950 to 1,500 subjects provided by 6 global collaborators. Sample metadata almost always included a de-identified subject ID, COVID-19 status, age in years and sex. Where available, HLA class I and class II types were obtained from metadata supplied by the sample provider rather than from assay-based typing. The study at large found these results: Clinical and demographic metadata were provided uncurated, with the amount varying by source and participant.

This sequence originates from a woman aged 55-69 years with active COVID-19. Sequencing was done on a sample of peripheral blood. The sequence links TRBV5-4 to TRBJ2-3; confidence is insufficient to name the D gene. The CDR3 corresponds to CASSLDHSTDTQYF. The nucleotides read TGTGCCAGCAGCTTGGATCATAGCACAGATACGCAGTATTTT.